This T cell receptor (beta chain) was observed in a study of blood T cells in healthy people across ages. Sample-barcoded 5' priming and a J-beta primer mix drove a second PCR of roughly 6 to 12 cycles. One entry per CDR3 protein results from TCRdb running MiXCR on the 5' RACE reads. Of about 700,000 distinct CDR3 sequences detected, roughly 32% appear once; the ten largest clones hold 15% to 19%. The CDR3 is made up of 15 amino acids. Germline CDR1 reads DFQATT; CDR2 reads SNEGSKA (reference sequence). V was clipped by 1 base and J by 1 base; unmatched bases: 4. The sample holds many counts of this clonotype.

Sequenced sample: blood. J is TRBJ1-2 and V is TRBV20-1, with 9 bases that match TRBD1. The clonotype was recovered from a woman aged 80 or over in good health. The chain's CDR3 is CSARGMDRGNYGYTF. For the CDR3, the DNA is TGCAGTGCTAGAGGGATGGACAGGGGTAACTATGGCTACACCTTC.